This TCR beta chain came from a study of graft-versus-host responses after intestinal transplantation. Study-wide context: Anti-thymocyte globulin induction was given to all recipients, followed by tacrolimus and steroids for around three years. Findings and caveats of the study: The highest levels of circulating GvH clones went along with early declines in HvG clones after transplant. Allografts of patients with graft-donor T cell macrochimerism showed high graft-versus-host to host-versus-graft clone ratios. Recipient marrow showed GvH clones, some seen first in ileum or blood.

The table came from immunoSEQ multiplex PCR; TCRdb's copy has only in-frame clones and leaves some out. The sample consists of 100,000 or so clones, 85% to 95% of them appearing once. Trimming at V came to 1 base and at J to 9 bases, leaving 6 bases not matched to a gene. This CDR3 is 14 amino acids long. The germline V gene encodes CDR1 MNHEY and CDR2 SMNVEV (reference sequence). Notes on this clone: The antigen is undetermined.

This TCR was sampled from a human donor who was the organ donor for an intestinal transplant. The V and J genes are TRBV27 and TRBJ2-1, with 7 bases that match TRBD2. The specimen comprised unstimulated CD8+ T cells sorted from spleen or lymph node cells, sampled before transplant. CDR3 coding DNA: TGTGCCAGCAGTTTATTGAAGACTAGCACTGAGCAGTTCTTC. It is translated as CASSLLKTSTEQFF.